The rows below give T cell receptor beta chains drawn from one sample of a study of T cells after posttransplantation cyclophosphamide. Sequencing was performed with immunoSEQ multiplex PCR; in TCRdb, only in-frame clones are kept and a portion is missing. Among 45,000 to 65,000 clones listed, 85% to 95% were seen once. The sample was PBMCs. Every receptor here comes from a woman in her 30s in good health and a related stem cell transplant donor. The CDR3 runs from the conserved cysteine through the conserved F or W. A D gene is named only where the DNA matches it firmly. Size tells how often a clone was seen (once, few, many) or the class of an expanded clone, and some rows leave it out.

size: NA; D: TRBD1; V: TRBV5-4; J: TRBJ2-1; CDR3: CASSLSGQGGYNEQFF; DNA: TGTGCCAGCAGCTTGAGCGGACAGGGCGGTTACAATGAGCAGTTCTTC
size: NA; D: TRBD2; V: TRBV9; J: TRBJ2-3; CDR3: CASSVGGGETDTQYF; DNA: TGTGCCAGCAGCGTAGGCGGGGGGGAAACAGATACGCAGTATTTT
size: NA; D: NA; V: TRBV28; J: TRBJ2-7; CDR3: CASSLSQGSEQYF; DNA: TGTGCCAGCAGTTTATCACAGGGTTCCGAGCAGTACTTC
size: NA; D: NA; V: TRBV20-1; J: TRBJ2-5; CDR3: CSAGEQETQYF; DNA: TGCAGTGCTGGGGAGCAAGAGACCCAGTACTTC
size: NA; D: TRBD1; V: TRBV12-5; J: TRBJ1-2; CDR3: CASGPTGGIYGYTF; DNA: TGTGCTAGTGGTCCGACAGGGGGCATCTATGGCTACACCTTC
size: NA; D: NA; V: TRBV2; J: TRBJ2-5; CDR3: CASRRDRRFQETQYF; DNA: TGTGCCAGCAGACGCGACAGGAGATTTCAAGAGACCCAGTACTTC
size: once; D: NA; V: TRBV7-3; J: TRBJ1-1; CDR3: CASRSQGANTEAFF; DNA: TGTGCCAGCAGATCGCAAGGGGCGAACACTGAAGCTTTCTTT
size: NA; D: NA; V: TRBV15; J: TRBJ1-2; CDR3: CATSRGGYSGDGYTF; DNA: TGTGCCACCAGCAGAGGAGGGTACAGTGGGGATGGCTACACCTTC
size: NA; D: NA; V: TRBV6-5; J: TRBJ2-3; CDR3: CASSYLGATDTQYF; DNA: TGTGCCAGCAGTTACTTAGGGGCGACAGATACGCAGTATTTT
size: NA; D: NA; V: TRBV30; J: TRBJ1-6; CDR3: CAWSVPRGYNSPLHF; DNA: TGTGCCTGGAGTGTACCGCGGGGTTATAATTCACCCCTCCACTTT
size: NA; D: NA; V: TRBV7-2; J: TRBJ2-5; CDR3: CASSFHSRGAQETQYF; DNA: TGTGCCAGCAGCTTCCATTCCAGGGGGGCCCAAGAGACCCAGTACTTC
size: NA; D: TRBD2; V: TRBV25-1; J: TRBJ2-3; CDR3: CASSGLAGADTQYF; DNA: TGTGCCAGCAGTGGACTAGCGGGGGCGGATACGCAGTATTTT
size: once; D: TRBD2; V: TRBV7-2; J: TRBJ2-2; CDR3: CASWGLAGANTGELFF; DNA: TGTGCCAGCTGGGGACTAGCGGGGGCGAACACCGGGGAGCTGTTTTTT
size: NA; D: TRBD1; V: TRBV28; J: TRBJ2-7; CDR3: CASSLIGQESYEQYF; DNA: TGTGCCAGCAGTTTAATTGGACAGGAATCCTACGAGCAGTACTTC
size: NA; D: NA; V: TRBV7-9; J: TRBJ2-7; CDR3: CASSLGPGDEQYF; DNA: TGTGCCAGCAGCTTAGGGCCGGGGGACGAGCAGTACTTC